This T cell receptor beta chain is drawn from a study of T cell repertoires in cytomegalovirus infection. The sample holds a few counts of this clonotype. As yet, its antigen is unknown. Study-wide points: Cumulative frequency of public TCR beta families picked out carriers of CMV plus the relevant HLA.

TCRdb called the reads again in MiXCR, with one record for every CDR3 protein. The profile shows some 920,000 distinct CDR3 sequences, under 40% of them singletons. From germline, CDR1 is SGHVS and CDR2 FNYEAQ. With V trimmed by 4 bases and J by 3 bases, 7 bases remained unmatched. The CDR3 covers 15 residues. The TCR comes from a human donor in good health (CMV status not recorded). Some clones in this sample may be carry-over from other donors' samples. This chain connects TRBV7-6 to TRBJ1-1, with 8 nucleotides matching TRBD1. This material consisted of cultured CD8+ T cells from PBMCs, taken from culture after CMV antigen stimulation. DNA for the CDR3: TGTGCCAGCAGCTCTAGAGACAGGGGAGACACTGAAGCTTTCTTT. Residues: CASSSRDRGDTEAFF. The variable domain in full, with the rest retrieved from reference TRBV7-6 and TRBJ1-1, is GAGVSQSPRYKVTKRGQDVALRCDPISGHVSLYWYRQALGQGPEFLTYFNYEAQQDKSGLPNDRFSAERPEGSISTLTIQRTEQRDSAMYRCASSSRDRGDTEAFFGQGTRLTVV.